These T cell receptor beta chains were read from a single sample in a study of long-term antiretroviral therapy in people with HIV. This table comes from immunoSEQ multiplex PCR, and its TCRdb copy is limited to in-frame clones, with some not included. The sample records about 21,000 clones, 79% being singletons. Sequences were derived from unsorted PBMCs, sampled 4.1 years after starting antiretroviral therapy. All receptors derive from a middle-aged woman with HIV. The CDR3 runs from the conserved cysteine through the conserved F or W. The order of the fields is D gene, J gene, V gene, clone size, CDR3 DNA, CDR3 protein. D genes are given only for firm matches. The size of a clone is reported for some rows only, either as once, few or many, or as a class for expanded clones.

d_call: -; j_call: TRBJ2-1; v_call: TRBV9; clone_size: -; cdr3_nt: TGTGCCAGCAGCCCGGGTCCCTATCCCAATGAGCAGTTCTTC; cdr3_aa: CASSPGPYPNEQFF
d_call: -; j_call: TRBJ1-2; v_call: TRBV4-1; clone_size: -; cdr3_nt: TGCGCCAGCAGCCAAGCCCCAGGGAATGGCTACACCTTC; cdr3_aa: CASSQAPGNGYTF
d_call: -; j_call: TRBJ1-1; v_call: TRBV5-6; clone_size: -; cdr3_nt: TGTGCCAGCAGCTCTTCACTGAACACTGAAGCTTTCTTT; cdr3_aa: CASSSSLNTEAFF
d_call: -; j_call: TRBJ2-5; v_call: TRBV9; clone_size: once; cdr3_nt: TGTGCCAGCAGTCCTTTCTTAGCCAGTGGGGAAGAGACCCAGTACTTC; cdr3_aa: CASSPFLASGEETQYF
d_call: -; j_call: TRBJ2-2; v_call: TRBV27; clone_size: once; cdr3_nt: TGTGCCAGCAGTTTATATCAGGGGCACGGGGAGCTGTTTTTT; cdr3_aa: CASSLYQGHGELFF
d_call: -; j_call: TRBJ1-5; v_call: TRBV4-2; clone_size: -; cdr3_nt: TGTGCCAGCAGCCAAGAGGACAGCAATCAGCCCCAGCATTTT; cdr3_aa: CASSQEDSNQPQHF
d_call: TRBD1; j_call: TRBJ1-1; v_call: TRBV5-6; clone_size: once; cdr3_nt: TGTGCCAGCAGCTGGAGAGGGGACAGGGGGTCTTTCTTT; cdr3_aa: CASSWRGDRGSFF
d_call: -; j_call: TRBJ2-7; v_call: TRBV4-1; clone_size: -; cdr3_nt: TGCGCCAGCAGCCAAGAAGGACAGTCCTCCTACGAGCAGTACTTC; cdr3_aa: CASSQEGQSSYEQYF
d_call: -; j_call: TRBJ2-7; v_call: TRBV7-9; clone_size: -; cdr3_nt: TGTGCCAGCAGCTTAAATTCGGGGGCGGGTGAGCAGTACTTC; cdr3_aa: CASSLNSGAGEQYF
d_call: -; j_call: TRBJ1-1; v_call: TRBV6-5; clone_size: -; cdr3_nt: TGTGCCACCCACGGGCGGCAGGGAGGGTGGGCGGCTTTCTTT; cdr3_aa: CATHGRQGGWAAFF
d_call: -; j_call: TRBJ1-1; v_call: TRBV19; clone_size: -; cdr3_nt: TGTGCCAGTAGTATAGACAGCCCGAACACTGAAGCTTTCTTT; cdr3_aa: CASSIDSPNTEAFF
d_call: TRBD1; j_call: TRBJ2-1; v_call: TRBV18; clone_size: -; cdr3_nt: TGTGCCAGCTCAGTGGGACAGGGCGTAAACAATGAGCAGTTCTTC; cdr3_aa: CASSVGQGVNNEQFF
d_call: -; j_call: TRBJ2-2; v_call: TRBV11-3; clone_size: few; cdr3_nt: TGTGCCAGCAGCTTAGTAGTCAGCTACACCGGGGAGCTGTTTTTT; cdr3_aa: CASSLVVSYTGELFF
d_call: TRBD1; j_call: TRBJ1-1; v_call: TRBV19; clone_size: -; cdr3_nt: TGTGCCAGTAGTATCGTAGGACAGGTCACAATGAACACTGAAGCTTTCTTT; cdr3_aa: CASSIVGQVTMNTEAFF
d_call: TRBD1; j_call: TRBJ1-5; v_call: TRBV6-4; clone_size: few; cdr3_nt: TGTGCCAGCAGTGAACAGGGGAGTATGAAGCCCCAGCATTTT; cdr3_aa: CASSEQGSMKPQHF
d_call: -; j_call: TRBJ2-2; v_call: TRBV19; clone_size: -; cdr3_nt: TGTGCCAGTAGTATACTAGCCCTGAACGGGGAGCTGTTTTTT; cdr3_aa: CASSILALNGELFF
d_call: -; j_call: TRBJ2-4; v_call: TRBV20-1; clone_size: -; cdr3_nt: TGCAGTGTTAGGGACAACATTCAGTACTTC; cdr3_aa: CSVRDNIQYF
d_call: -; j_call: TRBJ2-1; v_call: TRBV4-2; clone_size: -; cdr3_nt: TGTGCCAGCAGCCAAGTGAGCGGGACAGGCTCCTACAATGAGCAGTTCTTC; cdr3_aa: CASSQVSGTGSYNEQFF
d_call: TRBD2; j_call: TRBJ2-2; v_call: TRBV7-8; clone_size: -; cdr3_nt: TGTGCCAGCAGCTCCGATGAGCGGGAGAATAAGGCCGGGGAGCTGTTTTTT; cdr3_aa: CASSSDERENKAGELFF
d_call: -; j_call: TRBJ1-2; v_call: TRBV5-1; clone_size: few; cdr3_nt: TGCGCCAGCAGCTTGGTACGTGGACCACTAAACTATGGCTACACCTTC; cdr3_aa: CASSLVRGPLNYGYTF
d_call: -; j_call: TRBJ2-6; v_call: TRBV9; clone_size: -; cdr3_nt: TGTGCCAGCAGCGTAGGGCTTCGATCTGGGGCCAACGTCCTGACTTTC; cdr3_aa: CASSVGLRSGANVLTF
d_call: TRBD1; j_call: TRBJ2-6; v_call: TRBV10-3; clone_size: -; cdr3_nt: TGTGCCATCAGTGAGTTACAGGGGGCTGGGGCCAACGTCCTGACTTTC; cdr3_aa: CAISELQGAGANVLTF
d_call: -; j_call: TRBJ1-1; v_call: TRBV7-8; clone_size: -; cdr3_nt: TGTGCCAGCAGCTTAGTCCCAGCGGGGACTGAAGCTTTCTTT; cdr3_aa: CASSLVPAGTEAFF
d_call: TRBD1; j_call: TRBJ2-1; v_call: TRBV5-1; clone_size: -; cdr3_nt: TGCGCCAGCAGCCAAGGGACAGGCTACAATGAGCAGTTCTTC; cdr3_aa: CASSQGTGYNEQFF
d_call: TRBD2; j_call: TRBJ2-3; v_call: TRBV7-9; clone_size: -; cdr3_nt: TGTGCCAGCAGCTTAAGGCTAGCGGCAAGCACAGATACGCAGTATTTT; cdr3_aa: CASSLRLAASTDTQYF
d_call: -; j_call: TRBJ1-5; v_call: TRBV28; clone_size: -; cdr3_nt: TGTGCCAGCAGTTTAGCGTGGCGGTTAGAGGGGGGTGAGCCCCAGCATTTT; cdr3_aa: CASSLAWRLEGGEPQHF
d_call: TRBD2; j_call: TRBJ2-5; v_call: TRBV6-5; clone_size: -; cdr3_nt: TGTGCCAGCAGTTACTCACTAGCGGTTTCGAAAGAGACCCAGTACTTC; cdr3_aa: CASSYSLAVSKETQYF
d_call: -; j_call: TRBJ1-5; v_call: TRBV5-5; clone_size: -; cdr3_nt: TGTGCCAGCAGCTTGGACAGTAGCAATCAGCCCCAGCATTTT; cdr3_aa: CASSLDSSNQPQHF
d_call: TRBD1; j_call: TRBJ2-2; v_call: TRBV5-1; clone_size: -; cdr3_nt: TGCGCCAGTTCGGACAGGGCCACCGGGGAGCTGTTTTTT; cdr3_aa: CASSDRATGELFF
d_call: -; j_call: TRBJ2-1; v_call: TRBV11-2; clone_size: once; cdr3_nt: TGTGCCAGCAGCTTAGCGCGGGTAGACAATGAGCAGTTCTTC; cdr3_aa: CASSLARVDNEQFF
d_call: TRBD1; j_call: TRBJ2-4; v_call: TRBV18; clone_size: -; cdr3_nt: TGTGCCAGCTCTGTCCGGGAGAGACAGGGGATTTCGGACATTCAGTACTTC; cdr3_aa: CASSVRERQGISDIQYF
d_call: -; j_call: TRBJ1-5; v_call: TRBV27; clone_size: few; cdr3_nt: TGTGCCAGCAGTTTAGGGTACGGGCTCAATCAGCCCCAGCATTTT; cdr3_aa: CASSLGYGLNQPQHF
d_call: -; j_call: TRBJ2-3; v_call: TRBV7-9; clone_size: -; cdr3_nt: TGTGCCAGCAGCTTATCCCCAAGCACAGATACGCAGTATTTT; cdr3_aa: CASSLSPSTDTQYF
d_call: TRBD2; j_call: TRBJ2-3; v_call: TRBV15; clone_size: -; cdr3_nt: TGTGCCACCAGCAGAGGGGATTACCCTGCTAGCGGGAGAGGTGGGGCAGATACGCAGTATTTT; cdr3_aa: CATSRGDYPASGRGGADTQYF
d_call: TRBD2; j_call: TRBJ2-2; v_call: TRBV5-1; clone_size: -; cdr3_nt: TGCGCCAGCAGCCCCGGGTTGCGAGCGGGAGTCGGGGAGCTGTTTTTT; cdr3_aa: CASSPGLRAGVGELFF
d_call: -; j_call: TRBJ2-1; v_call: TRBV6-1; clone_size: -; cdr3_nt: TGTGCCAGCAGTGAAGGGGGGGTAAATGAGCAGTTCTTC; cdr3_aa: CASSEGGVNEQFF
d_call: -; j_call: TRBJ1-3; v_call: TRBV9; clone_size: few; cdr3_nt: TGTGCCAGCAGCGGGGGGGGGCGGTTTCTCTCTGGAAACACCATATATTTT; cdr3_aa: CASSGGGRFLSGNTIYF
d_call: -; j_call: TRBJ2-1; v_call: TRBV7-9; clone_size: -; cdr3_nt: TGTGCCAGCAGCTTAGTTAGGGAAGGTGGTGAGCAGTTCTTC; cdr3_aa: CASSLVREGGEQFF
d_call: -; j_call: TRBJ1-2; v_call: TRBV9; clone_size: -; cdr3_nt: TGTGCCAGCAGCGTAGGAAAGAATAACTATGGCTACACCTTC; cdr3_aa: CASSVGKNNYGYTF
d_call: -; j_call: TRBJ2-2; v_call: TRBV30; clone_size: -; cdr3_nt: TGTGCCTGGAGTGTCGGGACGAGGGTTCAATCCGGGGAGCTGTTTTTT; cdr3_aa: CAWSVGTRVQSGELFF
d_call: -; j_call: TRBJ2-4; v_call: TRBV10-3; clone_size: -; cdr3_nt: TGTGCCATCAGTGAGTTAGGTGGGATCGGAAACATTCAGTACTTC; cdr3_aa: CAISELGGIGNIQYF
d_call: -; j_call: TRBJ1-6; v_call: TRBV5-1; clone_size: once; cdr3_nt: TGCGCCAGCAGCTTGGGGCAGGGGAGGAATTCACCCCTCCACTTT; cdr3_aa: CASSLGQGRNSPLHF
d_call: TRBD1; j_call: TRBJ2-1; v_call: TRBV6-6; clone_size: once; cdr3_nt: TGTGCCAGCAGCAGTCGGGACAGGGTCAGCAATGAGCAGTTCTTC; cdr3_aa: CASSSRDRVSNEQFF
d_call: -; j_call: TRBJ1-2; v_call: TRBV14; clone_size: -; cdr3_nt: TGTGCCAGCAGCCGGAAGTACGTGGGTGGCTACACCTTC; cdr3_aa: CASSRKYVGGYTF
d_call: -; j_call: TRBJ1-2; v_call: TRBV29-1; clone_size: medium-sized; cdr3_nt: TGCAGCGTTGAAACCCCGAAAGACTATGGCTACACCTTC; cdr3_aa: CSVETPKDYGYTF
d_call: -; j_call: TRBJ1-2; v_call: TRBV27; clone_size: -; cdr3_nt: TGTGCCAGCAGTTTCGGCGCAGGGGCTAACTATGGCTACACCTTC; cdr3_aa: CASSFGAGANYGYTF
d_call: -; j_call: TRBJ2-1; v_call: TRBV7-9; clone_size: -; cdr3_nt: TGTGCCAGCAGCTTAGAGAATGATGAGCAGTTCTTC; cdr3_aa: CASSLENDEQFF
d_call: -; j_call: TRBJ2-2; v_call: TRBV7-9; clone_size: -; cdr3_nt: TGTGCCAGCAGCTCAACAGGTGACACCGGGGAGCTGTTTTTT; cdr3_aa: CASSSTGDTGELFF
d_call: -; j_call: TRBJ2-1; v_call: TRBV5-1; clone_size: -; cdr3_nt: TGCGCCAGCAGCGGCGGGCCCCTATACAATGAGCAGTTCTTC; cdr3_aa: CASSGGPLYNEQFF
d_call: -; j_call: TRBJ2-7; v_call: TRBV5-1; clone_size: few; cdr3_nt: TGCGCCAGCAGCTTGGATGTACAGATGACCTACGAGCAGTACTTC; cdr3_aa: CASSLDVQMTYEQYF